The text below deals with one T cell receptor (beta chain). Its matching antigen is unknown. Germline CDR1 reads ENHRY; CDR2 reads SYGVKD. CDR3 length equals 13 residues. Trimming took off 8 bases at V and 7 bases at J, with 15 bases between the two ends. Healthy bone marrow donors made up the cohort. This sample is part of a study of cytomegalovirus exposure and HLA in healthy donors. Findings and caveats of the study: Overall, around 160 TCR beta chains were annotated as cytomegalovirus-associated. In a later analysis, specific HLA alleles were associated with 15,000 or so TCR beta sequences at a 0.05 false discovery rate.

The primer mix had 60 Vbeta and 13 Jbeta primers. Sequencing was performed with immunoSEQ multiplex PCR; in TCRdb, only in-frame clones are kept and a portion is missing. This sample has roughly 180,000 clones, with about 81% found just once. Sequenced material: PBMCs. The sequence derives from a woman younger than 30 in good health and CMV-seropositive. This chain joins TRBV10-3 and TRBJ1-5; D is unclear. CDR3 DNA sequence: TGTGCCATCCGAGACATATTAGACCAGCCCCAGCATTTT. Encoded protein: CAIRDILDQPQHF.